A selection of T cell receptor beta chains follows, all from one sample in a study of T cell changes during pregnancy in multiple sclerosis. Sequencing was performed with immunoSEQ multiplex PCR; in TCRdb, only in-frame clones are kept and a portion is missing. The sample carries around 100,000 clones, about 90% recorded once. The sample consisted of peripheral blood, taken in the third trimester of pregnancy. The receptors derive from a female donor with multiple sclerosis, enrolled in a pregnancy study. CDR3s include the opening cysteine and the closing phenylalanine or tryptophan. The D gene is left open where the match is weak.

TRBV7-9,TRBJ2-7,NA,TGTGCCAGCAGCCCCCCGGGGGACCACGAGCAGTACTTC,CASSPPGDHEQYF
TRBV9,TRBJ2-1,TRBD2,TGTGCCAGCAGCGTAGGTACGCTAGCGGGATTGTATGAGCAGTTCTTC,CASSVGTLAGLYEQFF
TRBV9,TRBJ1-2,NA,TGTGCCAGCAGCGTAGACCTCAGGGGAGGGCAAGGCTACACCTTC,CASSVDLRGGQGYTF
TRBV10-3,TRBJ1-3,NA,TGTGCCATCAGTGAGTCACTACAGGCTGGAAACACCATATATTTT,CAISESLQAGNTIYF
TRBV5-8,TRBJ2-3,TRBD2,TGTGCCAGCAGCTCCGAGAAGGAAGCGGGAGGCACAGATACGCAGTATTTT,CASSSEKEAGGTDTQYF
TRBV10-2,TRBJ2-3,TRBD2,TGCGCCAGCAGTGAGGGGGGGGGTGGCACAGATACGCAGTATTTT,CASSEGGGGTDTQYF
TRBV29-1,TRBJ2-3,TRBD2,TGCAGCGTTGACTGGCCTAGCGGGAGGGCGAGCACAGATACGCAGTATTTT,CSVDWPSGRASTDTQYF
TRBV10-3,TRBJ2-1,TRBD2,TGTGCCATCAGAGAGGGACTAGCGGGGGATGAGCAGTTCTTC,CAIREGLAGDEQFF
TRBV5-1,TRBJ2-3,TRBD2,TGCGCCAGCGCCCTGACTAGCGGGTTCACAGATACGCAGTATTTT,CASALTSGFTDTQYF
TRBV28,TRBJ1-5,NA,TGTGCCAGCAGTTTCTCGAATCAGCCCCAGCATTTT,CASSFSNQPQHF
TRBV5-1,TRBJ1-2,NA,TGCGCCAGCAGCTTGGTGTCCGGAGGGGATGGCTACACCTTC,CASSLVSGGDGYTF
TRBV19,TRBJ2-6,NA,TGTGCCAGTAGTAGAACAGGGTTTAGCTCTGGGGCCAACGTCCTGACTTTC,CASSRTGFSSGANVLTF